The 22 T cell receptor beta chains given below trace back to one sample, sequenced in a study of somatic mutations in cytotoxic T cells in rheumatoid arthritis. Assay used: immunoSEQ multiplex PCR; TCRdb lists only in-frame clones, some missing. The sample lists some 25,000 clones; roughly 69% were seen once. Sequencing used CD8+ T cells sorted from blood. The source of these receptors is a woman between 18 and 29 years old in good health.

This clone occurred a few times. The chain combines TRBV4-1 with TRBJ2-1; weak D call: TRBD2 (5 bases). The ends were cut back, 4 bases at V and 9 bases at J, with 10 bases in the middle. Germline loops: CDR1 MGHRA, CDR2 YSYEKL. The CDR3 is 12 residues long. CDR3 region: CASSPNEGEQFF. In DNA form, the CDR3 reads TGCGCCAGCAGCCCGAACGAGGGTGAGCAGTTCTTC.

The chain joins TRBV6-1 to TRBJ2-7; 7 nucleotides line up with TRBD1. CDR1 is MNHNS and CDR2 is SASEGT in the germline V gene. With V trimmed by 8 bases and J by 6 bases, 10 bases remained unmatched. CDR3 size: 13 residues. The DNA for the CDR3 is TGTGCCAGCGGCCAGGGGGAATCGGTCGAGCAGTACGTC. This codes for CASGQGESVEQYV.

This rearrangement joins TRBV27 to TRBJ2-7; possible D gene TRBD2, 5 bases. Germline V lookup: CDR1 MNHEY, CDR2 SMNVEV (reference sequence). With 5 bases removed from V and 2 bases from J, the gap between germline ends came to 13 bases. The CDR3 contains 14 residues. CDR3 coding DNA: TGTGCCAGCAGTGCTTCGAGGGCCCCCTACGAGCAGTACTTC. It translates to CASSASRAPYEQYF.

The chain uses TRBV28 and TRBJ2-1; tentatively, D is TRBD2 (5 bases). CDR3 length: 15 residues. Germline CDR1 and CDR2: MDHEN and SYDVKM. V lost 9 bases and J 3 bases, leaving 18 bases between the germline ends. The chain's CDR3 is CASCGRDDLYNEQFF. CDR3 sequence (DNA): TGTGCCAGTTGCGGACGGGATGACCTCTACAATGAGCAGTTCTTC.

This clone occurred once. The chain carries TRBV7-8 and TRBJ2-7; no firm D call. With 4 bases removed from V and 0 bases from J, the gap between germline ends came to 16 bases. Germline CDR1 SGHVS, CDR2 FQNEAQ. This CDR3 region has 16 residues. For the CDR3, the DNA is TGTGCCAGCAGCTGGGCCGCAAGGAGTAGCTCCTACGAGCAGTACTTC. Translated: CASSWAARSSSYEQYF.

The chain has TRBV11-2 and TRBJ2-2, with D possibly matching TRBD2 (5 bases). With 5 bases removed from V and 7 bases from J, the gap between germline ends came to 23 bases. This CDR3 region has 17 residues. Germline lookup yields CDR1 SGHAT and CDR2 FQNNGV. CDR3 in DNA: TGTGCCAGCAGCCCCCTTGTGGTCCGACTAACTTACGGGGAGCTGTTTTTT. Protein sequence: CASSPLVVRLTYGELFF.

The chain uses TRBV9 and TRBJ2-3; 10 bases are shared with TRBD2. The CDR3 totals 16 residues. V shed 3 bases, J shed 4 bases, and the junction held 8 bases outside the gene matches. Germline values: CDR1 SGDLS, CDR2 YYNGEE. The CDR3 nucleotides are TGTGCCAGCAGCGATCTAGCGGGAGATCCCCCAGATACGCAGTATTTT. Its protein product is CASSDLAGDPPDTQYF.

The chain employs TRBV28 and TRBJ2-3; D unresolved. From germline, CDR1 is MDHEN and CDR2 SYDVKM. CDR3 length: 14 residues. The V gene lost 11 bases and the J gene lost 1 base, with 16 bases spanning the gap. The CDR3 DNA follows: TGTGCCTCCATTAGCCACGTCGGCACAGATACGCAGTATTTT. Translating it yields CASISHVGTDTQYF. Full variable domain (remainder filled in from reference TRBV28 and TRBJ2-3): DVKVTQSSRYLVKRTGEKVFLECVQDMDHENMFWYRQDPGLGLRLIYFSYDVKMKEKGDIPEGYSVSREKKERFSLILESASTNQTSMYLCASISHVGTDTQYFGPGTRLTVL.

The chain is built from TRBV6-1 and TRBJ2-7; TRBD2 is a possible D gene (5 bases). CDR3 length equals 13 residues. Germline V gene data show CDR1 as MNHNS and CDR2 as SASEGT. Trimming shortened V by 8 bases and J by 2 bases, and 13 bases separated the two germline ends. The CDR3 loop reads CASHLAYTYEQYF. CDR3 in DNA: TGTGCCAGCCACCTAGCTTACACCTACGAGCAGTACTTC.

In DNA form, the CDR3 reads TGTGCCAGCAGCTTAGAAGGCGGGGGGAACACTGAAGCTTTCTTT. It yields the protein CASSLEGGGNTEAFF. The chain carries TRBV13 and TRBJ1-1; D may be TRBD1 (5 bases). The length of the CDR3 is 15 residues. Trimming removed 1 base from V and 1 base from J, with 10 bases in between. Germline V gene data show CDR1 as PRHDT and CDR2 as FYEKMQ (reference sequence).

The chain combines TRBV9 with TRBJ1-2, with TRBD1 identical over 10 bases. Germline trimming cut 3 bases from V and 8 bases from J; bases unmatched to any gene: 4. This CDR3 has 13 residues. In germline, CDR1 is SGDLS, CDR2 YYNGEE. CDR3: CASSAGTGDGYTF. The CDR3 region has the DNA TGTGCCAGCAGCGCCGGGACAGGGGACGGCTACACCTTC.

As for this clone: This same CDR3 is encoded by further DNA sequences in the sample. The V and J genes are TRBV28 and TRBJ2-3; unclear D gene. CDR3 length: 13 amino acids. The germline V and J ends were trimmed by 3 bases and 6 bases, with 10 bases remaining between them. Germline V gene lookup returns CDR1 MDHEN and CDR2 SYDVKM. The CDR3 DNA sequence: TGTGCCAGCAGTTTTAGCTTGACGGATACGCAGTATTTT. The encoded protein is CASSFSLTDTQYF.

The chain links TRBV7-9 to TRBJ1-1, with 8 bases that match TRBD1. Germline-derived CDR1 and CDR2 are SEHNR and FQNEAQ (reference sequence). The CDR3 runs 14 residues. With 5 bases clipped from V and 4 bases from J, the junction kept 6 bases outside the gene matches. The CDR3 sequence: CASSARDRLTEAFF. The DNA for the CDR3 is TGTGCCAGCAGCGCCCGGGACAGGCTCACTGAAGCTTTCTTT.

The chain combines TRBV28 with TRBJ2-5; 13 bases match TRBD2. This CDR3 contains 17 residues. After removal of 6 bases from V and 0 bases from J, the junction contained 7 bases not matched to a gene. Germline CDR1 and CDR2: MDHEN and SYDVKM. CDR3 bases: TGTGCCAGCAGCCCCGGGACTAGCGGGACGTACCAAGAGACCCAGTACTTC. Translating it yields CASSPGTSGTYQETQYF. The full variable domain, completed using reference TRBV28 and TRBJ2-5, is DVKVTQSSRYLVKRTGEKVFLECVQDMDHENMFWYRQDPGLGLRLIYFSYDVKMKEKGDIPEGYSVSREKKERFSLILESASTNQTSMYLCASSPGTSGTYQETQYFGPGTRLLVL.

This rearrangement joins TRBV15 to TRBJ2-6, with a possible D match to TRBD1 (5 bases). Germline V lookup: CDR1 LNHNV, CDR2 YYDKDF (reference sequence). The germline V and J ends were trimmed by 3 bases and 2 bases, with 14 bases remaining between them. The CDR3 length is 17 residues. This CDR3 is CATSSPRQGTGANVLTF. For the CDR3, the DNA is TGTGCCACCAGCAGCCCCCGTCAGGGAACTGGGGCCAACGTCCTGACTTTC.

The chain has TRBV5-6 and TRBJ2-7; tentatively, D is TRBD1 or TRBD2 (5 bases each). V was cut by 6 bases and J by 4 bases, with 17 bases left in between. The CDR3 consists of 14 residues. Germline V CDR1 and CDR2: SGHDT, YYEEEE. The CDR3 reads CASTSLLGVYEQYV. In DNA, the CDR3 is TGTGCCAGCACCTCACTCTTGGGGGTTTACGAGCAGTACGTC.

The chain combines TRBV4-1 with TRBJ1-1, with D possibly being TRBD1 (6 bases). V was trimmed by 0 bases and J by 3 bases, leaving 17 bases between them. Germline CDR1 reads MGHRA; CDR2 reads YSYEKL. CDR3 length: 17 residues. The CDR3 sequence is CASSQERVPGADTEAFF. CDR3 DNA sequence: TGCGCCAGCAGCCAAGAAAGAGTTCCGGGGGCCGACACTGAAGCTTTCTTT.

The chain couples TRBV2 to TRBJ2-7; 8 positions agree with TRBD1. This CDR3 contains 15 residues. V lost 2 bases, J lost 1 base, and 4 bases stayed unmatched. Germline CDR1 is SNHLY and CDR2 is FYNNEI. CDR3 loop: CASSEMGQVSYEQYV. Here the CDR3 DNA reads TGTGCCAGCAGTGAAATGGGACAGGTGTCCTACGAGCAGTACGTC.

The chain uses TRBV9 and TRBJ2-5; either TRBD1 or TRBD2 may fit D (5 bases each). Between the trimmed V and J ends, which lost 0 bases and 0 bases, there was a span of 15 bases. Germline loops: CDR1 SGDLS, CDR2 YYNGEE. There are 17 residues in the CDR3. Here the CDR3 DNA reads TGTGCCAGCAGCGTAGGGGGGAGTTCAGTGTACCAAGAGACCCAGTACTTC. Amino acid sequence: CASSVGGSSVYQETQYF.

There are a few counts of this clone. The chain carries TRBV11-2 and TRBJ2-7; D gene ambiguous. This CDR3 spans 12 amino acids. The V end lost 6 bases, the J end lost 3 bases, and 9 bases lay between the germline ends. The germline gives CDR1 SGHAT, CDR2 FQNNGV. CDR3 sequence reads: CASSPNIYEQYF. The CDR3 DNA reads TGTGCCAGCAGTCCTAACATCTACGAGCAGTACTTC.

This sequence joins TRBV5-4 and TRBJ2-3; D unresolved. The length of the CDR3 is 15 residues. Trimming took 1 base from V and 4 from J, leaving 13 bases between them. Germline lookup yields CDR1 SGHNT and CDR2 YYREEE (reference sequence). The CDR3 bases are TGTGCCAGCAGCTTGCGATTTGGCAGCCCAGATACGCAGTATTTT. It translates to CASSLRFGSPDTQYF.

This clone was recorded once. The chain recombines TRBV29-1 with TRBJ2-7, with 9 nucleotides matching TRBD1. The CDR3 consists of 13 residues. In germline, CDR1 is SQVTM, CDR2 ANQGSEA. The CDR3 DNA is TGCAGTATTCGGACAGGGGTAACCTACGAGCAGTACTTC. Amino acids: CSIRTGVTYEQYF.